These 8 T cell receptor beta chains were all obtained from the same sample, sequenced in a study of CD8+ T cells in alopecia areata. Sequencing used cDNA as its template, made by extracting RNA and reverse transcribing it. TCRdb's copy holds only in-frame clones and misses some; the assay was immunoSEQ multiplex PCR. The sample yields approximately 180,000 clones, more than 55% seen once. Treatment specified: oral pan-JAK inhibitor, 5-10 mg twice daily. The input for sequencing was CD4+ T cells sorted from blood, taken at week 49, from a patient treated with tofacitinib. These receptors originate from a human donor with alopecia areata.

The chain employs TRBV5-1 and TRBJ2-7, with D possibly matching TRBD2 (5 bases). Trimming pared 0 bases from V and 2 bases from J, leaving 12 bases between. This CDR3 comprises 15 residues. The germline gives CDR1 SGHRS, CDR2 YFSETQ. This CDR3 is CASSLDSRGTYEQYF. CDR3 coding DNA: TGCGCCAGCAGCTTGGACTCCCGGGGAACCTACGAGCAGTACTTC.

This clone was counted a few times. V gene TRBV7-8 combines with J gene TRBJ2-7; the match to TRBD1 covers 7 bases. The CDR3 loop spans 14 amino acids. Germline V gives CDR1 SGHVS, CDR2 FQNEAQ. V was pared by 5 bases and J by 7 bases, with 11 bases of the junction left unmatched. CDR3 loop: CASSQGTGVTEQYF. CDR3 DNA: TGTGCCAGCAGCCAAGGCACAGGGGTTACGGAGCAGTACTTC.

This clone came up a few times. The rearrangement uses TRBV6-5 and TRBJ2-1, with 9 bases that match TRBD2. This CDR3 comprises 14 residues. After removal of 6 bases from V and 8 bases from J, the junction contained 8 bases not matched to a gene. CDR1 and CDR2 (germline): MNHEY, SVGAGI. CDR3 region: CASRKSAGGYEQFF. DNA of the CDR3: TGTGCCAGCAGGAAATCAGCGGGGGGATATGAGCAGTTCTTC.

This clone was picked up a small number of times. The chain uses TRBV29-1 and TRBJ2-3; D might be TRBD1 (5 bases). This CDR3 spans 13 amino acids. The V gene lost 7 bases and the J gene lost 6 bases, with 17 bases spanning the gap. CDR1 SQVTM and CDR2 ANQGSEA come from the germline V gene. CDR3 nucleotides: TGCAGCGCTCAGGGTTATCGCATGGATACGCAGTATTTT. Translation gives CSAQGYRMDTQYF.

The chain employs TRBV11-2 and TRBJ2-3; D is perhaps TRBD2 (6 bases). The CDR3 extends over 14 amino acids. V lost 2 bases, J lost 0 bases, and 6 bases lay in between. CDR1 and CDR2 (germline): SGHAT, FQNNGV. The CDR3 DNA reads TGTGCCAGCAGCTTAAGCGGGAGCACAGATACGCAGTATTTT. Its translation: CASSLSGSTDTQYF.

The chain couples TRBV5-8 to TRBJ2-7; a possible D gene is TRBD2 (5 bases). From germline, CDR1 is SGHTS and CDR2 YDEGEE. Trimming shortened V by 1 base and J by 0 bases, and 17 bases separated the two germline ends. The CDR3 is made up of 17 amino acids. The CDR3 nucleotides read TGTGCCAGCAGCTTGACCTTTCGGCTACGGGACTCCTACGAGCAGTACTTC. Its protein product is CASSLTFRLRDSYEQYF.

This rearrangement joins TRBV7-2 to TRBJ2-3, with D perhaps matching TRBD2 (6 bases). Looked up from germline, CDR1 is SGHTA and CDR2 is FQGNSA. The CDR3 totals 16 residues. Deletions cut 3 bases from V and 5 bases from J, with 18 bases between. DNA of the CDR3: TGTGCCAGCAGCTTTCGGGCGGGGAGGTCTGGAGATACGCAGTATTTT. Residues: CASSFRAGRSGDTQYF.

The chain is built from TRBV29-1 and TRBJ2-7; D is undetermined. The V gene lost 6 bases and the J gene lost 1 base, with 10 bases spanning the gap. The CDR3 is 12 amino acids. Germline V CDR1 and CDR2: SQVTM, ANQGSEA. The CDR3 spells CSVQDGSYEQYF. CDR3 nucleotide sequence: TGCAGCGTCCAGGACGGGTCCTACGAGCAGTACTTC.